A selection of T cell receptor beta chains follows, all from one sample in a study of regulatory T cells in long-lasting Graves disease. TCRdb re-derived calls from the multiplex PCR reads in MiXCR, one entry per CDR3 protein. The sample contains a few hundred thousand distinct CDR3 sequences, over 20% of which appear only once. The sample here was peripheral blood mononuclear cells (PBMCs), taken when the disease was refractory, from a patient treated with antithyroid drugs. The receptor source for this set is a female donor with Graves disease. Both conserved end residues are part of each CDR3. A D gene is named only where the DNA matches it firmly. The size field is filled for only some rows; it gives once, few, many or a size class.

abundance	v_gene	j_gene	d_gene	CDR3aa	CDR3nt
many	TRBV6-1	TRBJ2-7	TRBD1	CAVQRDRGSYEQYF	TGTGCCGTCCAACGTGACAGGGGATCCTACGAGCAGTACTTC
many	TRBV5-6	TRBJ2-5	TRBD2	CASSLAKGLAGGETQYF	TGTGCCAGCAGCTTGGCGAAAGGACTAGCGGGCGGCGAGACCCAGTACTTC
many	TRBV6-2/TRBV6-3	TRBJ2-5	TRBD2	CASSSSSGRAQETQYF	TGTGCCAGCAGTTCGTCTAGCGGGAGGGCCCAAGAGACCCAGTACTTC
many	TRBV28	TRBJ2-5	-	CASSSDGEETQYF	TGTGCCAGCAGCTCGGACGGGGAAGAGACCCAGTACTTC
-	TRBV5-8	TRBJ1-1	-	CASSLRLQNTEAFF	TGTGCCAGCAGCTTAAGATTGCAGAACACTGAAGCTTTCTTT
few	TRBV5-1	TRBJ1-3	-	CASSLAPSGGAGNTIYF	TGCGCCAGCAGCTTGGCCCCCTCGGGGGGAGCTGGAAACACCATATATTTT
few	TRBV4-1	TRBJ2-5	-	CASSQEDQETQYF	TGCGCCAGCAGCCAAGAAGATCAAGAGACCCAGTACTTC
once	TRBV3-1	TRBJ1-1	-	CASSRLGRKNTEAFF	TGTGCCAGCAGCCGCTTGGGACGGAAGAACACTGAAGCTTTCTTT
many	TRBV11-2	TRBJ2-5	-	CASSSSPGTQYF	TGTGCCAGCAGCTCAAGTCCGGGGACCCAGTACTTC
-	TRBV12-3/TRBV12-4	TRBJ2-2	-	CASSPRITRELFF	TGTGCCAGCAGTCCCCGAATAACCCGGGAGCTGTTTTTT
few	TRBV4-1	TRBJ1-5	-	CASSPTDGQPQHF	TGCGCCAGCAGCCCCACGGACGGTCAGCCCCAGCATTTT
few	TRBV6-1	TRBJ2-2	TRBD1	CASSRGQGSLNTGELFF	TGTGCCAGCAGCCGCGGACAGGGTTCGTTGAACACCGGGGAGCTGTTTTTT
-	TRBV18	TRBJ2-2	-	CASSLRTENTGELFF	TGTGCCAGCTCCCTTCGGACCGAGAACACCGGGGAGCTGTTTTTT
-	TRBV29-1	TRBJ2-5	-	CSVDDETQYF	TGCAGCGTTGACGACGAGACCCAGTACTTC
many	TRBV28	TRBJ2-7	TRBD1	CASTPTGAPYEQYF	TGTGCCAGCACCCCGACAGGGGCCCCTTACGAGCAGTACTTC
many	TRBV28	TRBJ2-7	-	CASSLRRAIEQYF	TGTGCCAGCAGTCTCCGACGGGCTATCGAGCAGTACTTC
-	TRBV20-1	TRBJ2-7	TRBD2	CSARGGPSGSPYEQYF	TGCAGTGCTAGAGGGGGTCCTAGCGGGAGTCCCTACGAGCAGTACTTC
-	TRBV20-1	TRBJ1-3	-	CSASLGASGNTIYF	TGCAGTGCTAGTCTGGGGGCCTCTGGAAACACCATATATTTT
-	TRBV2	TRBJ2-1	TRBD1	CASRREGTGPNNEQFF	TGTGCCAGCAGGAGGGAAGGGACAGGGCCGAACAATGAGCAGTTCTTC
-	TRBV19	TRBJ1-5	TRBD1	CASSNADRGINQPQHF	TGTGCCAGTAGTAACGCGGACAGGGGAATTAATCAGCCCCAGCATTTT
few	TRBV3-1	TRBJ2-5	TRBD2	CASSPRTSGKETQYF	TGTGCCAGCAGCCCCCGGACTAGCGGGAAAGAGACCCAGTACTTC
-	TRBV24-1	TRBJ2-1	-	CATSDRGLEPYNEQFF	TGTGCCACCAGTGATCGAGGCCTAGAACCCTACAATGAGCAGTTCTTC
few	TRBV3-1	TRBJ2-7	-	CASSQDTHSYEQYF	TGTGCCAGCAGCCAAGATACACACTCCTACGAGCAGTACTTC
many	TRBV20-1	TRBJ2-7	TRBD2	CSARAPSGYEQYF	TGCAGTGCTAGAGCTCCTAGCGGCTACGAGCAGTACTTC
many	TRBV6-1	TRBJ1-5	TRBD1	CASSGSSGTVNQPQHF	TGTGCCAGCAGTGGCAGCTCCGGGACAGTCAATCAGCCCCAGCATTTT
-	TRBV28	TRBJ2-1	TRBD2	CASSLSSGSYNEQFF	TGTGCCAGCAGTTTAAGTAGCGGGAGCTACAATGAGCAGTTCTTC
-	TRBV7-3	TRBJ1-1	-	CASSLTGPLNTEAFF	TGTGCCAGCAGCTTAACTGGGCCTCTGAACACTGAAGCTTTCTTT
many	TRBV19	TRBJ1-1	-	CASSPSTALNTEAFF	TGTGCCAGTAGTCCCTCTACAGCCTTGAACACTGAAGCTTTCTTT
-	TRBV6-2/TRBV6-3	TRBJ1-3	-	CASSYGPSSGNTIYF	TGTGCCAGCAGTTACGGGCCGAGCTCTGGAAACACCATATATTTT
many	TRBV29-1	TRBJ2-5	-	CSVGLGIETQYF	TGCAGCGTGGGTCTGGGGATAGAGACCCAGTACTTC
many	TRBV5-1	TRBJ2-7	TRBD1	CASSLQGDEQYF	TGTGCCAGCAGTCTCCAGGGGGACGAGCAGTACTTC
few	TRBV28	TRBJ2-1	TRBD2	CASSLGVSGRAYNEQFF	TGTGCCAGCAGTTTGGGGGTAAGCGGGAGGGCTTACAATGAGCAGTTCTTC
-	TRBV12-3/TRBV12-4	TRBJ1-4	-	CASSPSQGRMDEKLFF	TGTGCCAGCAGTCCTTCCCAGGGACGAATGGATGAAAAACTGTTTTTT
many	TRBV20-1	TRBJ2-5	-	CSASKGGETQYF	TGCAGTGCCTCTAAGGGGGGGGAGACCCAGTACTTC
few	TRBV7-3	TRBJ2-7	-	CASSLSSLYVIRQNF	TGTGCCAGCAGCTTATCGAGCTTATATGTTATTCGGCAGAACTTC
many	TRBV28	TRBJ1-1	-	CASSLPQGLAEAFF	TGTGCCAGCAGTTTACCACAGGGTCTAGCTGAAGCTTTCTTT
many	TRBV15	TRBJ2-2	TRBD1	CATSAPDRGYMAGELFF	TGTGCCACCAGCGCCCCAGACAGGGGGTACATGGCCGGGGAGCTGTTTTTT
many	TRBV7-8	TRBJ2-3	TRBD1	CASSPETGGTDTQYF	TGTGCCAGCAGCCCAGAGACAGGGGGCACAGATACGCAGTATTTT
many	TRBV9	TRBJ1-1	-	CASSVGGSDPEAFF	TGTGCCAGCAGCGTAGGGGGGAGCGACCCTGAAGCTTTCTTT
many	TRBV12-3/TRBV12-4	TRBJ2-1	TRBD1	CASDGGDRASEQFF	TGTGCCAGCGACGGCGGGGACAGGGCGTCTGAGCAGTTCTTC
-	TRBV10-2	TRBJ1-5	-	CASSEGGSFPNQPQHF	TGCGCCAGCAGTGAGGGGGGCAGCTTCCCCAATCAGCCCCAGCATTTT
-	TRBV7-9	TRBJ1-1	TRBD1	CASTPDRGGLNTEAFF	TGTGCCAGCACCCCGGACAGGGGAGGCCTGAACACTGAAGCTTTCTTT
few	TRBV10-1	TRBJ1-1	TRBD1	CASSSISGPPGQEAFF	TGCGCCAGCAGCTCGATTAGCGGCCCCCCGGGACAGGAAGCTTTCTTT
many	TRBV6-5	TRBJ1-4	-	CASSYDGNEKLFF	TGTGCCAGCAGTTACGACGGGAATGAAAAACTGTTTTTT
many	TRBV7-8	TRBJ1-4	TRBD1	CASSPGTGKNEKLFF	TGTGCCAGCAGCCCGGGGACAGGAAAAAACGAAAAACTGTTTTTT
-	TRBV7-6	TRBJ2-7	-	CASSLGVLREQYF	TGTGCCAGCAGCTTGGGAGTGCTCCGGGAGCAGTACTTC
-	TRBV14	TRBJ1-1	-	CASSQGGWYAEYTEAFF	TGTGCCAGCAGCCAGGGAGGATGGTACGCTGAGTACACTGAAGCTTTCTTT
few	TRBV15	TRBJ2-1	-	CATSRDHNEQFF	TGTGCCACCAGCAGAGACCACAATGAGCAGTTCTTC
few	TRBV5-1	TRBJ2-2	-	CASSPSIGPNTGELFF	TGCGCCAGCAGCCCCTCGATAGGGCCGAACACCGGGGAGCTGTTTTTT
many	TRBV20-1	TRBJ2-7	TRBD2	CSAPLAGFEQYF	TGCAGTGCTCCGTTAGCGGGATTCGAGCAGTACTTC
-	TRBV5-1	TRBJ1-2	TRBD1	CASSLIGTGRDYGYTF	TGCGCCAGCAGCTTGATTGGGACAGGCCGTGACTATGGCTACACCTTC
-	TRBV18	TRBJ2-7	TRBD2	CASSLGAVKSGTAYEQYF	TGTGCCAGCTCCCTCGGGGCCGTAAAGAGCGGGACCGCCTACGAGCAGTACTTC
many	TRBV28	TRBJ1-4	TRBD1	CASSLFGQGNEKLFF	TGTGCCAGCAGTTTGTTCGGACAGGGTAATGAAAAACTGTTTTTT
-	TRBV7-7	TRBJ2-2	TRBD2	CASSPLTSLNTGELFF	TGTGCCAGCAGCCCCCTGACTAGCCTAAACACCGGGGAGCTGTTTTTT
-	TRBV19	TRBJ2-2	-	CASSIIRENTGELFF	TGTGCCAGTAGTATAATCCGGGAGAACACCGGGGAGCTGTTTTTT
-	TRBV28	TRBJ2-1	-	CASREGGTYNEQFF	TGTGCCAGCAGGGAGGGCGGAACCTACAATGAGCAGTTCTTC
-	TRBV5-1	TRBJ2-3	-	CASSTISADTQYF	TGCGCCAGCAGCACTATCAGCGCAGATACGCAGTATTTT